This T cell receptor (beta chain) was recorded in a study of T cell changes during pregnancy in multiple sclerosis. The protocol was immunoSEQ multiplex PCR, while the TCRdb copy is restricted to in-frame clones and leaves out a portion. The table shows roughly 99,000 clones, with 85% to 95% occurring only once. Turning to this clone: Other DNA sequences in this specimen translate into the identical CDR3.

The CDR3 is made up of 15 amino acids. V trimming: 6 bases; J trimming: 3 bases; junction bases outside the gene matches: 7. CDR1 MNHEY and CDR2 SMNVEV come from the germline V gene (reference sequence). Material: peripheral blood, obtained in the third trimester of pregnancy. This clonotype was obtained from a female donor in good health, enrolled as a control in a pregnancy study. J is TRBJ2-5 and V is TRBV27; 10 bases map to TRBD1. Here the CDR3 DNA reads TGTGCCAGCAGATCCGGGACAGGGGTTGAAGAGACCCAGTACTTC. Translation gives CASRSGTGVEETQYF.